This T cell receptor beta chain was identified in a study of OX40 agonist ivuxolimab in advanced cancers. Study conclusions and caveats: Clonal expansion was seen in CD4+ and CD8+ blood T cells by week 6 at 0.1 to 3.0 mg/kg.

CDR3 length: 12 residues. V gave up 7 bases and J gave up 3 bases, with 10 bases separating them. Germline CDR1 reads SNHLY; CDR2 reads FYNNEI. This table comes from immunoSEQ multiplex PCR, and its TCRdb copy is limited to in-frame clones, with some not included. The data hold about 82,000 clones, with just under 95% observed a single time. With regard to this clone: Its antigen is unknown.

Sample: CD4+ or CD8+ T cells sorted from blood, taken in a trial of the OX40 agonist ivuxolimab. The genes are TRBV2 and TRBJ2-7; D possibly corresponds to TRBD2 (5 bases). This TCR was sampled from an adult with an advanced solid tumor such as melanoma, head and neck, liver or kidney cancer. This CDR3 reads CASTASRYEQYF. CDR3 nucleotide sequence: TGTGCCAGCACTGCTAGCCGCTACGAGCAGTACTTC.